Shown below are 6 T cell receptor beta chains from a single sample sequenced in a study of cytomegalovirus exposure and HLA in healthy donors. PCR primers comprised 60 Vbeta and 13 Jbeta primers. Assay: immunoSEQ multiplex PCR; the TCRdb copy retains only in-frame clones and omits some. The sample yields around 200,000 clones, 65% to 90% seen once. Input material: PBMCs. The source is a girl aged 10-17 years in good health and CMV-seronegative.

CDR3 region: CASSRNLNTEAFF. In DNA, the CDR3 is TGTGCCAGCTCACGTAACTTGAACACTGAAGCTTTCTTT. V gene TRBV18 combines with J gene TRBJ1-1, with D unclear. Germline V gene sequence: CDR1 KGHSH, CDR2 LQKENI. Trimming pared 4 bases from V and 0 bases from J, leaving 6 bases between. The CDR3 totals 13 residues.

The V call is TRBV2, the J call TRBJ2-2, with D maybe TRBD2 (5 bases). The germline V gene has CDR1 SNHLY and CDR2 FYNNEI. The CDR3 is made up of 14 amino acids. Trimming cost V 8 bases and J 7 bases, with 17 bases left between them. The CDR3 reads CASGVGQGGGELFF. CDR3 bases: TGTGCCAGCGGGGTCGGCCAAGGAGGCGGGGAGCTGTTTTTT.

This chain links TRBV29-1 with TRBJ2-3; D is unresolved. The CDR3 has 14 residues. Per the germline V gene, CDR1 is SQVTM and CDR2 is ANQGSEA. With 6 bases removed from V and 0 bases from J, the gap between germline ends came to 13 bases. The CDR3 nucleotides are TGCAGCGTCGGGTCTTATACTAGCACAGATACGCAGTATTTT. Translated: CSVGSYTSTDTQYF.

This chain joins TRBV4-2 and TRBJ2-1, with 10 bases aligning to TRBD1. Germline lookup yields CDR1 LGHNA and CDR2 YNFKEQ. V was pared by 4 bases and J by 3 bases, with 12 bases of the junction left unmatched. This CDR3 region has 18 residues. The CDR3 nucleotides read TGTGCCAGCAGCCGGGGCGGGAAGCGGACAGGGGGCTACAATGAGCAGTTCTTC. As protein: CASSRGGKRTGGYNEQFF.

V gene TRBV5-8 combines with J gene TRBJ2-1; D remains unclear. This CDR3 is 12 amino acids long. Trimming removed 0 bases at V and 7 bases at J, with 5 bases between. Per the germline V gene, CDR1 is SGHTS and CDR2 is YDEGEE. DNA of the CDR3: TGTGCCAGCAGCTTGGCACGGAATGAGCAGTTCTTC. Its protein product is CASSLARNEQFF.

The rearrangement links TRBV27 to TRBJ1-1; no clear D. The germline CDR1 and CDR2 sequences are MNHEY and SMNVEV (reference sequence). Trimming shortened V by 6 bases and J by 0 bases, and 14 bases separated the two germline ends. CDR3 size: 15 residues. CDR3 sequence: CASSPRLAVNTEAFF. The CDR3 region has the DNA TGTGCCAGCAGCCCCAGGTTGGCCGTGAACACTGAAGCTTTCTTT.